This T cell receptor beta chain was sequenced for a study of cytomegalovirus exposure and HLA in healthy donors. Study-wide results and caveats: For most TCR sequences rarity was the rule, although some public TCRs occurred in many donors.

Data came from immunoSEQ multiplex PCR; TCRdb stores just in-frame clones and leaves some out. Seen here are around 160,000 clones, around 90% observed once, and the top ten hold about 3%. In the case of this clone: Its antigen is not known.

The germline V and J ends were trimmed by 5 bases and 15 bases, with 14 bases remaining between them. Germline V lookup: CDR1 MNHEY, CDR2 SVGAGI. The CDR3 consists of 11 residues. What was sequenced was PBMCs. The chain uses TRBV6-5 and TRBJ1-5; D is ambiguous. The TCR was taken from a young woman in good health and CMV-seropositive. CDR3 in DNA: TGTGCCAGCAGTGAGCCGGTGCGGCGGCATTTT. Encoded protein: CASSEPVRRHF.